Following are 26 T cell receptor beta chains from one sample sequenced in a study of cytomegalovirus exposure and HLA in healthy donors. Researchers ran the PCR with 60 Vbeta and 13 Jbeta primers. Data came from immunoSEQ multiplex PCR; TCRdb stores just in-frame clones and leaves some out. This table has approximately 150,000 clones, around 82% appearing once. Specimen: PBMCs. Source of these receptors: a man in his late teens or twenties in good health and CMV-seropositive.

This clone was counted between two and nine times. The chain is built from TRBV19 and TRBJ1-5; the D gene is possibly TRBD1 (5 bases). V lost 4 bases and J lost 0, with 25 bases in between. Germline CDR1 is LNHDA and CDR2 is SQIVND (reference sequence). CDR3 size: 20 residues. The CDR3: CASSRHRDSDLGYSNQPQHF. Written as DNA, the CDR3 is TGTGCCAGTAGTAGACACCGGGACTCAGACCTAGGATATAGCAATCAGCCCCAGCATTTT.

In nucleotides, the CDR3 is TGTGCCAGCAGTTTACTAGCGGGAGGGGAGAGCGATACGCAGTATTTT. Translation: CASSLLAGGESDTQYF. This chain uses TRBV2 with TRBJ2-3, with TRBD2 matching over 13 bases. The CDR3 is 16 amino acids. Germline CDR1 reads SNHLY; CDR2 reads FYNNEI. Trimming removed 5 bases from V and 6 bases from J; junction bases left unmatched: 8. Drawing the rest from reference TRBV2 and TRBJ2-3, the complete variable domain is EPEVTQTPSHQVTQMGQEVILRCVPISNHLYFYWYRQILGQKVEFLVSFYNNEISEKSEIFDDQFSVERPDGSNFTLKIRSTKLEDSAMYFCASSLLAGGESDTQYFGPGTRLTVL.

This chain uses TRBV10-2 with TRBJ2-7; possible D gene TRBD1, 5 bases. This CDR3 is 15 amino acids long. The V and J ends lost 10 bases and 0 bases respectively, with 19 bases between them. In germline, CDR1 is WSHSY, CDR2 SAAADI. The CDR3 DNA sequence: TGCGCCACCGTCGACCCGGGCCAGGGCTCCTACGAGCAGTACTTC. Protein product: CATVDPGQGSYEQYF.

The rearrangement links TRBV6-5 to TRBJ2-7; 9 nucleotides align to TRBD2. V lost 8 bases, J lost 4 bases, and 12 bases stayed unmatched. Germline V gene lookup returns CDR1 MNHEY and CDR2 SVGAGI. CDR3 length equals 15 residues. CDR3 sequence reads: CASLGGPSGIYEQYF. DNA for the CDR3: TGTGCCAGCTTGGGAGGACCTAGCGGGATTTACGAGCAGTACTTC.

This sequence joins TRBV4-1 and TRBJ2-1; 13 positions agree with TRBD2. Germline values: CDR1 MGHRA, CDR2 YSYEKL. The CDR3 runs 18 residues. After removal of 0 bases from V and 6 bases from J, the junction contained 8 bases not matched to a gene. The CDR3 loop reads CASSQEGLAGRGANEQFF. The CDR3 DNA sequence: TGCGCCAGCAGCCAAGAGGGACTAGCGGGGAGGGGGGCCAATGAGCAGTTCTTC.

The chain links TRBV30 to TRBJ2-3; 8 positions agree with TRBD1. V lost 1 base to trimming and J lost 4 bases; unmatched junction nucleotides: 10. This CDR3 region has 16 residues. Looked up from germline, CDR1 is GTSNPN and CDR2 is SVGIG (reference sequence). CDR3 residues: CAWSEIPQTGADTQYF. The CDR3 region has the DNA TGTGCCTGGAGTGAGATCCCCCAGACAGGGGCAGATACGCAGTATTTT.

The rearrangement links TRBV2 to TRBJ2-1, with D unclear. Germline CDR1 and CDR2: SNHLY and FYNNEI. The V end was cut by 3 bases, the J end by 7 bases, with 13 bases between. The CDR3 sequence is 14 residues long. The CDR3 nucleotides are TGTGCCAGCAGTGATAGAGTAGTCACGAATGAGCAGTTCTTC. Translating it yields CASSDRVVTNEQFF. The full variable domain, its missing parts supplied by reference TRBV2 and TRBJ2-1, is EPEVTQTPSHQVTQMGQEVILRCVPISNHLYFYWYRQILGQKVEFLVSFYNNEISEKSEIFDDQFSVERPDGSNFTLKIRSTKLEDSAMYFCASSDRVVTNEQFFGPGTRLTVL.

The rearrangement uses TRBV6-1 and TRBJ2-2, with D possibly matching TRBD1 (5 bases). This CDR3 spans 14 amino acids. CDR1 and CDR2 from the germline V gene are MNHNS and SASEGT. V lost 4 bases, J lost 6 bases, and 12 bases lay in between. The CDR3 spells CASSGAGLAGELFF. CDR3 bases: TGTGCCAGCAGTGGGGCAGGGTTGGCCGGGGAGCTGTTTTTT.

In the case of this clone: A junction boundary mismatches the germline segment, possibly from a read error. CDR3 protein: CSARGGSGLFF. CDR3 in DNA: TGCAGTGCCAGAGGGGGCTCTGGCCTGTTTTTT. The genes are TRBV20-1 and TRBJ1-4, with 7 positions matching TRBD1. CDR1 and CDR2 from the germline V gene are DFQATT and SNEGSKA (reference sequence). This CDR3 spans 11 amino acids.

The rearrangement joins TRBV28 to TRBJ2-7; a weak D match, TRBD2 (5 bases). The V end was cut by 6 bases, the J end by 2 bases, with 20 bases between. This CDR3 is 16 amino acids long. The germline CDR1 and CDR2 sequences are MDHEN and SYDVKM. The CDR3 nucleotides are TGTGCCAGCAGAGACTCCCACTTCCAGACTACCTACGAGCAGTACTTC. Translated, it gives CASRDSHFQTTYEQYF. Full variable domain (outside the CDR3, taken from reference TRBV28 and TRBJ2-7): DVKVTQSSRYLVKRTGEKVFLECVQDMDHENMFWYRQDPGLGLRLIYFSYDVKMKEKGDIPEGYSVSREKKERFSLILESASTNQTSMYLCASRDSHFQTTYEQYFGPGTRLTVT.

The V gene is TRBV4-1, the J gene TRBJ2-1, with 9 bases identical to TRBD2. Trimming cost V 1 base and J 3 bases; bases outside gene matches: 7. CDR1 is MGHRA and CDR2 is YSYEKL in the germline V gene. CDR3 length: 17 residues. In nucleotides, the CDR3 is TGCGCCAGCAGCCAAGTGTCGCGGGAGGGCCGCTACAATGAGCAGTTCTTC. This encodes CASSQVSREGRYNEQFF.

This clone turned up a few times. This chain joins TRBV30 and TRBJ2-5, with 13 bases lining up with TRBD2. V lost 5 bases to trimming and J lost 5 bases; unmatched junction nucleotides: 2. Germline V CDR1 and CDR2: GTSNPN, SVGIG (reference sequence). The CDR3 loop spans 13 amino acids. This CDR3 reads CAWGLAGDETQYF. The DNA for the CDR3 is TGTGCCTGGGGACTAGCGGGAGATGAGACCCAGTACTTC.

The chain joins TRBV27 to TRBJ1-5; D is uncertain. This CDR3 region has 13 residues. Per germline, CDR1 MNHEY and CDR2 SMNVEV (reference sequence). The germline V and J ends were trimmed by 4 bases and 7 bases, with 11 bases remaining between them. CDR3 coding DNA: TGTGCCAGCAGTTGGGAGGTGGACCAGCCCCAGCATTTT. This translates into CASSWEVDQPQHF.

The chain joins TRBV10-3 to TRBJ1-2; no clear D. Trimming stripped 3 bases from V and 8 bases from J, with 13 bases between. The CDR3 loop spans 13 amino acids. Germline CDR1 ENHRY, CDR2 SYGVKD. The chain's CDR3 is CAISDLGGGGYTF. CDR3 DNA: TGTGCCATCAGTGACCTTGGAGGAGGGGGCTACACCTTC.

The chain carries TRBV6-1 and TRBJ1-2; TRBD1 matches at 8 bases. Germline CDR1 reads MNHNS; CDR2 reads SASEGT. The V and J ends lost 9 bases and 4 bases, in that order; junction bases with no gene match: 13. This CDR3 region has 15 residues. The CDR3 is CASVLQGAIGYGYTF. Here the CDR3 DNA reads TGTGCCAGTGTTCTTCAGGGGGCTATCGGCTATGGCTACACCTTC.

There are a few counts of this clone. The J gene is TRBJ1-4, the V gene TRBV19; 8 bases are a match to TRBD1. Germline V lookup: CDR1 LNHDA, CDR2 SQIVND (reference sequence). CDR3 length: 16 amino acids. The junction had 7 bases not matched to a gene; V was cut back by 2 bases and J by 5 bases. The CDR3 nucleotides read TGTGCCAGTAGTATAATCGGAGGACAGGGAAATGAAAAACTGTTTTTT. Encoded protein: CASSIIGGQGNEKLFF.

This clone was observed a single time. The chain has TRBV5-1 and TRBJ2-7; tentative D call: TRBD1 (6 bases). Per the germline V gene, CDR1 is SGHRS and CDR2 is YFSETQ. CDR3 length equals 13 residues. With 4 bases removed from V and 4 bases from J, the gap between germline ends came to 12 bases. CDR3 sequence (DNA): TGCGCCAGCAGCCGGGTGGGGGCATACGAGCAGTACTTC. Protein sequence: CASSRVGAYEQYF.

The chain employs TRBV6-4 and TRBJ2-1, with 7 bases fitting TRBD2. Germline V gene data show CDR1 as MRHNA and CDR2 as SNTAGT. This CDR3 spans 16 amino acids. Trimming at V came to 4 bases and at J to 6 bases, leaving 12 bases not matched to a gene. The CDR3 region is CASSVLGGSLVNEQFF. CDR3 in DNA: TGTGCCAGCAGTGTTCTAGGCGGGAGTTTGGTCAATGAGCAGTTCTTC.

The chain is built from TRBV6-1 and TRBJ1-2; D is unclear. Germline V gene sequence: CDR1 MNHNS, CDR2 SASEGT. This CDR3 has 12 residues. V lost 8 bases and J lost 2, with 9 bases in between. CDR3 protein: CASHPGNYGYTF. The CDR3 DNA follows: TGTGCCAGCCATCCGGGAAACTATGGCTACACCTTC.

The CDR3 reads CASCRQTGGRTEAFF. Here the CDR3 DNA reads TGTGCCAGCTGCCGCCAAACAGGGGGAAGGACTGAAGCTTTCTTT. J is TRBJ1-1 and V is TRBV2; 8 bases fit TRBD1. Germline assignment: CDR1 SNHLY and CDR2 FYNNEI. J was trimmed by 5 bases and V by 8 bases; bases with no gene match: 13. The CDR3 consists of 15 residues. The full variable domain, completed using reference TRBV2 and TRBJ1-1, is EPEVTQTPSHQVTQMGQEVILRCVPISNHLYFYWYRQILGQKVEFLVSFYNNEISEKSEIFDDQFSVERPDGSNFTLKIRSTKLEDSAMYFCASCRQTGGRTEAFFGQGTRLTVV.

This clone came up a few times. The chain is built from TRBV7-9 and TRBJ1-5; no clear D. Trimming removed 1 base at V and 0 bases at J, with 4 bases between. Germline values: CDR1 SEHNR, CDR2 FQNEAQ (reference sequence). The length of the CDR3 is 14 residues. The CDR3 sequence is CASSLDGSNQPQHF. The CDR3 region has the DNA TGTGCCAGCAGCTTAGACGGTAGCAATCAGCCCCAGCATTTT.

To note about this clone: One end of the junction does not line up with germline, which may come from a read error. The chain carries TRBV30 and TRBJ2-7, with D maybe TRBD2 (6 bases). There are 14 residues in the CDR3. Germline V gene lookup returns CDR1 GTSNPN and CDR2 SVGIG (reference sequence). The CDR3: CAWSRPSDNYKQYF. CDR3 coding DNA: TGTGCCTGGAGTAGGCCTAGCGATAACTACAAGCAGTACTTC.

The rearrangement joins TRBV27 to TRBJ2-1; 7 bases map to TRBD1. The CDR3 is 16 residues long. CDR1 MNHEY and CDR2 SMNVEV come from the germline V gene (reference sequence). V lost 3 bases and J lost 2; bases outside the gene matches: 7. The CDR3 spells CASSLSTGVPYNEQFF. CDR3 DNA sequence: TGTGCCAGCAGTTTGTCCACAGGGGTGCCCTACAATGAGCAGTTCTTC.

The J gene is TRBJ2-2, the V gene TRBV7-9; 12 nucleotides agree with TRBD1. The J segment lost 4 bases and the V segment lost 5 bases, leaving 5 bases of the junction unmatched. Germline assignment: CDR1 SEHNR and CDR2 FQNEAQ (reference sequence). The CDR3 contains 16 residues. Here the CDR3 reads CASSRRDRGPTGELFF. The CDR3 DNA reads TGTGCCAGCAGCCGCCGGGACAGGGGGCCCACCGGGGAGCTGTTTTTT.

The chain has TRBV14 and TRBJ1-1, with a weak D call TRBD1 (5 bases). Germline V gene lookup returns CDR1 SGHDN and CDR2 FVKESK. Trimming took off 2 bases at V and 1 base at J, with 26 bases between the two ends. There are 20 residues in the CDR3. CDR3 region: CASSQLNRGYYGGENTEAFF. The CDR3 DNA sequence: TGTGCCAGCAGCCAACTAAACCGCGGGTATTACGGAGGGGAGAACACTGAAGCTTTCTTT.

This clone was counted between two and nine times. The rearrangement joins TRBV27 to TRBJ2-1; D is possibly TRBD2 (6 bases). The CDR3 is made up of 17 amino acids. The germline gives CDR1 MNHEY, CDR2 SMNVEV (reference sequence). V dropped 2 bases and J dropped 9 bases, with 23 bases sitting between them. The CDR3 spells CASSLTPLTSLVTEQFF. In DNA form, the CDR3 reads TGTGCCAGCAGTTTAACCCCACTTACTAGCCTAGTCACTGAGCAGTTCTTC.